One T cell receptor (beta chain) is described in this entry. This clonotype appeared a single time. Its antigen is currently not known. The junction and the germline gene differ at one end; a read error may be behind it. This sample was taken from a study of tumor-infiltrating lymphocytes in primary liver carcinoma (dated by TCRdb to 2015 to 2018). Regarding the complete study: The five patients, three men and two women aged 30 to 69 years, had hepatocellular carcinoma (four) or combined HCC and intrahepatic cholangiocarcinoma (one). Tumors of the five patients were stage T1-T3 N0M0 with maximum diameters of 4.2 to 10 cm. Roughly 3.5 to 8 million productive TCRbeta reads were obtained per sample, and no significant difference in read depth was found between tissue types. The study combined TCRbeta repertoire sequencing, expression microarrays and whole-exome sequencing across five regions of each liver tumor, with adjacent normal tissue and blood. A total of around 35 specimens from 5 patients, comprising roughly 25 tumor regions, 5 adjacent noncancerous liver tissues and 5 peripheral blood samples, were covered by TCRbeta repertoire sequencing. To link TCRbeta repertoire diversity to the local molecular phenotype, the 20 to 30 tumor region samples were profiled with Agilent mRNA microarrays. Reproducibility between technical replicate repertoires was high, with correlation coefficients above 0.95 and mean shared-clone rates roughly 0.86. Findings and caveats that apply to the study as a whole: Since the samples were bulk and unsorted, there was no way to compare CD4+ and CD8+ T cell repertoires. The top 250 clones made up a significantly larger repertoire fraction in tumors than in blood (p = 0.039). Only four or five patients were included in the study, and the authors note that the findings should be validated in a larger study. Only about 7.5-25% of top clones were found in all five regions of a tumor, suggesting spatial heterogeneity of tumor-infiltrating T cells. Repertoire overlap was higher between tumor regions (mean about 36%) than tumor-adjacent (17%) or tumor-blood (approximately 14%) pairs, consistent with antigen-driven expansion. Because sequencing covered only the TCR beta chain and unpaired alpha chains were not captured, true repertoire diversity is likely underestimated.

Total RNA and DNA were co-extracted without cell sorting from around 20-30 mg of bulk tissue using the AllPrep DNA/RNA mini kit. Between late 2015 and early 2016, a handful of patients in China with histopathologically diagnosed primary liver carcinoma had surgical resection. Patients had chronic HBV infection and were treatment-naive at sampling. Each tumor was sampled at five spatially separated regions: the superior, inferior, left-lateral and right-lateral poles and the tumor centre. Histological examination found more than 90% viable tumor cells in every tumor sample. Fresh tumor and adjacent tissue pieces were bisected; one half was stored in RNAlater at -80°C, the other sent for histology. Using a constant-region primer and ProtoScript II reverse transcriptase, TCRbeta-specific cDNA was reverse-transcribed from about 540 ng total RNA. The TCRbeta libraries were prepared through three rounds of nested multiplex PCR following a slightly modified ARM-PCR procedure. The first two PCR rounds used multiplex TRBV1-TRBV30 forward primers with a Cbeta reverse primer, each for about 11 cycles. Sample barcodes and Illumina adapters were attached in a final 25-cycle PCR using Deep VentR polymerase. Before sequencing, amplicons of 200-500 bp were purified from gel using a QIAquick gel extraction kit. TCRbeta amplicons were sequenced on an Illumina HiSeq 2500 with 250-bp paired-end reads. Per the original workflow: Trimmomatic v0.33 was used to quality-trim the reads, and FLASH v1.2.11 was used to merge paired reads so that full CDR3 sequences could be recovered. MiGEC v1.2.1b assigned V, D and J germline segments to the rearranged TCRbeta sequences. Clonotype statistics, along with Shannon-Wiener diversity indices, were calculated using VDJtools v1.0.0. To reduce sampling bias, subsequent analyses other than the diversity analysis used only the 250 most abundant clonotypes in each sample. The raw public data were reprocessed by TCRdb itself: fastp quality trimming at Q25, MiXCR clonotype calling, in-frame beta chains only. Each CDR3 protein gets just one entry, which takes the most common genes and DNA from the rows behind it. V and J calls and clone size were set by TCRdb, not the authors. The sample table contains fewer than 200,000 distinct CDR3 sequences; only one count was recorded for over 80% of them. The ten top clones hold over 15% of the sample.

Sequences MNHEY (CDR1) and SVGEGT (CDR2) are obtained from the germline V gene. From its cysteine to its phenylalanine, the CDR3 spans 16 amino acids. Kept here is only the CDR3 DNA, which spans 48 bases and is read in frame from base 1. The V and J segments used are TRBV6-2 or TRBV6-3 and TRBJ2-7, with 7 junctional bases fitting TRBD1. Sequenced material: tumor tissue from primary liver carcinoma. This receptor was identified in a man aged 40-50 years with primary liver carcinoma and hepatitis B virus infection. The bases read TGTGCCAGCATTTACTCGACACAGGGGAACCGCTACGAGCAGTACTTC. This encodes CASIYSTQGNRYEQYF.